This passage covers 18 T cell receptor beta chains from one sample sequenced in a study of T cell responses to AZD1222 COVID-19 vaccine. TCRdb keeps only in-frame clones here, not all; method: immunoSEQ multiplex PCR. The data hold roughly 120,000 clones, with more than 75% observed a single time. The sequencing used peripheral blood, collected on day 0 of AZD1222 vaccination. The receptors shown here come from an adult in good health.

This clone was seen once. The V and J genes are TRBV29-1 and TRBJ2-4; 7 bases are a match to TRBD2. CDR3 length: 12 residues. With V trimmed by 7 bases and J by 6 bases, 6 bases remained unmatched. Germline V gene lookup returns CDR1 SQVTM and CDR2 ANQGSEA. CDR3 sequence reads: CSALSGGNIQYF. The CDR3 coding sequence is TGCAGCGCCCTGTCGGGGGGAAACATTCAGTACTTC. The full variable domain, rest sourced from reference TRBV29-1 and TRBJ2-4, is SAVISQKPSRDICQRGTSLTIQCQVDSQVTMMFWYRQQPGQSLTLIATANQGSEATYESGFVIDKFPISRPNLTFSTLTVSNMSPEDSSIYLCSALSGGNIQYFGAGTRLSVL.

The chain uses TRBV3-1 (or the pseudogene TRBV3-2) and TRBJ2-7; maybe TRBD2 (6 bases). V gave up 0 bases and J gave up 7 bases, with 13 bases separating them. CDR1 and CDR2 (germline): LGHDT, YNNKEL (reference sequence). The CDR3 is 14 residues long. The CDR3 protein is CASSQDLRGGEQYF. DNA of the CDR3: TGTGCCAGCAGCCAAGATCTAAGGGGAGGAGAGCAGTACTTC.

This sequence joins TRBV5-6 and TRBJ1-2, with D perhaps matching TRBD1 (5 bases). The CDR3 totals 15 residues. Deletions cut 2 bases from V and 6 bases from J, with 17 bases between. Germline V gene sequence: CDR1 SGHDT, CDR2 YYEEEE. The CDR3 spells CASSFPTGLGDGYTF. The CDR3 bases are TGTGCCAGCAGCTTTCCTACAGGCCTTGGGGATGGCTACACCTTC. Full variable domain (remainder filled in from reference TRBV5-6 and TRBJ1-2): DAGVTQSPTHLIKTRGQQVTLRCSPKSGHDTVSWYQQALGQGPQFIFQYYEEEERQRGNFPDRFSGHQFPNYSSELNVNALLLGDSALYLCASSFPTGLGDGYTFGSGTRLTVV.

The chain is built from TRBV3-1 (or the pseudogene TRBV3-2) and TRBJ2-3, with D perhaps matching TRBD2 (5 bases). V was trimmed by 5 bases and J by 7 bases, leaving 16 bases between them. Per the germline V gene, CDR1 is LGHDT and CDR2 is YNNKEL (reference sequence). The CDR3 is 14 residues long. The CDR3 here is CASSDYAKAYTQYF. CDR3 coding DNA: TGTGCCAGCAGCGACTACGCCAAAGCCTATACGCAGTATTTT.

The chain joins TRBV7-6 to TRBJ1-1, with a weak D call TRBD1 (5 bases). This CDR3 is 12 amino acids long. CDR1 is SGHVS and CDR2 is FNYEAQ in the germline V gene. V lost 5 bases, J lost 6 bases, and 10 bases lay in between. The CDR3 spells CASSPGGAEAFF. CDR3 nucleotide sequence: TGTGCCAGCAGCCCGGGGGGGGCTGAAGCTTTCTTT. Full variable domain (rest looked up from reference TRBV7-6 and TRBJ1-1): GAGVSQSPRYKVTKRGQDVALRCDPISGHVSLYWYRQALGQGPEFLTYFNYEAQQDKSGLPNDRFSAERPEGSISTLTIQRTEQRDSAMYRCASSPGGAEAFFGQGTRLTVV.

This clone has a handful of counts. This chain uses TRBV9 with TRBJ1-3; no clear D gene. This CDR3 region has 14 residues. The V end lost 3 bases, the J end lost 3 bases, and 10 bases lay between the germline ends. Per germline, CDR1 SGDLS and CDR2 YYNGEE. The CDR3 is CASSDEPLGNTIYF. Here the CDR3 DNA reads TGTGCCAGCAGCGACGAGCCCCTTGGAAACACCATATATTTT.

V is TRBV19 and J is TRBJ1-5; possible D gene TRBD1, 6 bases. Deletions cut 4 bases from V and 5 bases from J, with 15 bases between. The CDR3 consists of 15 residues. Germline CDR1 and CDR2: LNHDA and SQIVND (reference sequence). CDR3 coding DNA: TGTGCCAGTAGTAAAGACCGGGACAACTATCAGCCCCAGCATTTT. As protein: CASSKDRDNYQPQHF.

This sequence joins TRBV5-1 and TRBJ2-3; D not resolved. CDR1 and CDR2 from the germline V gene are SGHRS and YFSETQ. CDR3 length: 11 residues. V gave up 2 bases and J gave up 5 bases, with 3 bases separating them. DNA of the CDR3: TGCGCCAGCAGCTTCCAAGATACGCAGTATTTT. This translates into CASSFQDTQYF. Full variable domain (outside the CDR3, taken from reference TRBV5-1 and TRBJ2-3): KAGVTQTPRYLIKTRGQQVTLSCSPISGHRSVSWYQQTPGQGLQFLFEYFSETQRNKGNFPGRFSGRQFSNSRSEMNVSTLELGDSALYLCASSFQDTQYFGPGTRLTVL.

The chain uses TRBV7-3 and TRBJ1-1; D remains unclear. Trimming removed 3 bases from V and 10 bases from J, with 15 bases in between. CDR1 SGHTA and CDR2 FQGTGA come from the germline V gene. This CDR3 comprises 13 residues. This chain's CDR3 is CASSLNEGSGAFF. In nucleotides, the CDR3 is TGTGCCAGCAGCTTGAACGAGGGTTCCGGAGCTTTCTTT. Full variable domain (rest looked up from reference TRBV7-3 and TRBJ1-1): GAGVSQTPSNKVTEKGKYVELRCDPISGHTALYWYRQSLGQGPEFLIYFQGTGAADDSGLPNDRFFAVRPEGSVSTLKIQRTERGDSAVYLCASSLNEGSGAFFGQGTRLTVV.

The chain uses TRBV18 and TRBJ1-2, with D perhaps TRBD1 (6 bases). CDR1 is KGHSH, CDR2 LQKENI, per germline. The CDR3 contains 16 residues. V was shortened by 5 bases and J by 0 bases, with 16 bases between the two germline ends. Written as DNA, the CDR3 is TGTGCCAGCTCAGCAGAACAGGGCCGGGCTAACTATGGCTACACCTTC. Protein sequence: CASSAEQGRANYGYTF.

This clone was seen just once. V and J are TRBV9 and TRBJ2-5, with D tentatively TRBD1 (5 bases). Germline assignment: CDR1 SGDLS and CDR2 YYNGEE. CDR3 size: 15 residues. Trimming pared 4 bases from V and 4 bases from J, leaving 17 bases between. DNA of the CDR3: TGTGCCAGCAGCAGCCAGGGCGCCCCCCCAGAGACCCAGTACTTC. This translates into CASSSQGAPPETQYF.

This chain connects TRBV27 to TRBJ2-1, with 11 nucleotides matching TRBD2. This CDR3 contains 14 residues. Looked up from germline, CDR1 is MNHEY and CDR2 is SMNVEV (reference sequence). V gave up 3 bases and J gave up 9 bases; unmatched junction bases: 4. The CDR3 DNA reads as TGTGCCAGCAGTTTTAGCGGGGGGGCGGGTGAGCAGTTCTTC. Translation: CASSFSGGAGEQFF.

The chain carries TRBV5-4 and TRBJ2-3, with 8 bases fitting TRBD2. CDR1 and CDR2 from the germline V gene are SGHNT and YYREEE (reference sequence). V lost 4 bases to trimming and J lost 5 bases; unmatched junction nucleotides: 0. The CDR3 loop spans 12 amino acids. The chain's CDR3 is CASSREGDTQYF. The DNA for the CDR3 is TGTGCCAGCAGCCGGGAGGGAGATACGCAGTATTTT. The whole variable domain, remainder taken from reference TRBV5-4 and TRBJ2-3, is ETGVTQSPTHLIKTRGQQVTLRCSSQSGHNTVSWYQQALGQGPQFIFQYYREEENGRGNFPPRFSGLQFPNYSSELNVNALELDDSALYLCASSREGDTQYFGPGTRLTVL.

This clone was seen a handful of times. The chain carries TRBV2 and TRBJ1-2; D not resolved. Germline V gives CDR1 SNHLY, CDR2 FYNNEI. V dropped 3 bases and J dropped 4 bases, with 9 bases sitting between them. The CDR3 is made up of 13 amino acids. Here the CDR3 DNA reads TGTGCCAGCAGTGACCGGGTAGTCTATGGCTACACCTTC. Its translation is CASSDRVVYGYTF.

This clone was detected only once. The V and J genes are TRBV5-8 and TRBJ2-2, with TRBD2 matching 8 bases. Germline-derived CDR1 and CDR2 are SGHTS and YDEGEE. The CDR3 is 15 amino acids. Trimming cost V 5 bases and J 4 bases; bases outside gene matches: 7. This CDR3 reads CASSPGTRGTGELFF. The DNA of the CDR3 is TGTGCCAGCAGTCCCGGGACTAGGGGCACCGGGGAGCTGTTTTTT.

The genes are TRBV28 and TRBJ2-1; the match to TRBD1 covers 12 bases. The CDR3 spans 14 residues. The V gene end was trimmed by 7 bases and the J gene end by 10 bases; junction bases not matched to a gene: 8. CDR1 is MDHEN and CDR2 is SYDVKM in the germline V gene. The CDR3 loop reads CASNRDRGRREQFF. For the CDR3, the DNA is TGTGCCAGCAACCGGGACAGGGGGCGTCGGGAGCAGTTCTTC.

Here the CDR3 DNA reads TGTGCCAGCAGCCAAGGAATAGGGGATGGCTACACCTTC. It translates to CASSQGIGDGYTF. V usage is TRBV3-1 (or the pseudogene TRBV3-2) and J usage is TRBJ1-2; perhaps TRBD1 as D (5 bases). CDR1 is LGHDT and CDR2 is YNNKEL in the germline V gene (reference sequence). This CDR3 is 13 amino acids long. Between the trimmed V and J ends, which lost 1 base and 6 bases, there was a span of 9 bases.

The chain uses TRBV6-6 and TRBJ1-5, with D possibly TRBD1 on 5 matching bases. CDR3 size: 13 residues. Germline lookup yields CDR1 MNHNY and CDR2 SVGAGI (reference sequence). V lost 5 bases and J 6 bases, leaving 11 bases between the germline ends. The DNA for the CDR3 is TGTGCCAGCAGTCCAGGGCCGGGTCAGCCCCAGCATTTT. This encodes CASSPGPGQPQHF.